Listed below are T cell receptor beta chains from one sample, sequenced in a study of shared clonotypes between healthy human individuals. Using immunoSEQ multiplex PCR, the repertoire was profiled, and TCRdb retains in-frame clones only, with some absent. The sample has hundreds of thousands of clones, under 80% seen once. The sequenced sample consisted of memory CD4+ T cells sorted from blood. All receptors come from a woman aged 25 to 39 in good health. Each CDR3 is given with its conserved first and last residue. A D gene is named only where the DNA matches it firmly. Not all rows give a size; the values are once, few, many and, for expanded clones, a class.

V	J	size	D	CDR3	DNA
TRBV28	TRBJ2-7	-	-	CASSSLGGMAF	TGTGCCAGCAGCTCTTTAGGGGGGATGGCTTTC
TRBV28	TRBJ2-7	-	-	CASSLTTPGGEQYF	TGTGCCAGCAGTTTAACCACCCCCGGCGGTGAGCAGTACTTC
TRBV19	TRBJ1-5	-	-	CASSIVQVRGNQPQHF	TGTGCCAGTAGTATTGTGCAGGTCAGGGGCAATCAGCCCCAGCATTTT
TRBV7-2	TRBJ2-5	once	TRBD2	CASSLIGLAGGGTQYF	TGTGCCAGCAGCTTAATCGGACTAGCGGGAGGCGGAACCCAGTACTTC
TRBV5-1	TRBJ1-4	few	-	CASSLDSGDEKLFF	TGCGCCAGCAGCCTGGACAGCGGGGATGAAAAACTGTTTTTT
TRBV2	TRBJ2-7	-	TRBD2	CARGLAGGGEQYF	TGTGCCAGAGGACTAGCGGGAGGGGGCGAGCAGTACTTC
TRBV19	TRBJ2-5	once	TRBD2	CASSGGSGRKETQYF	TGTGCCAGTAGTGGCGGTAGCGGGAGAAAGGAGACCCAGTACTTC
TRBV28	TRBJ2-5	-	TRBD2	CASSLGLAGGETQYF	TGTGCCAGCAGTTTAGGACTAGCGGGCGGGGAGACCCAGTACTTC
TRBV29-1	TRBJ2-1	few	-	CSAQGGAGNEQFF	TGCAGCGCCCAGGGGGGGGCGGGAAATGAGCAGTTCTTC
TRBV6-1	TRBJ1-1	-	-	CASSGTETNTEAFF	TGTGCCAGCAGTGGGACAGAGACGAACACTGAAGCTTTCTTT
TRBV5-1	TRBJ2-1	once	TRBD2	CASSVESSGYNEQFF	TGCGCCAGCAGCGTGGAGTCTAGCGGTTACAATGAGCAGTTCTTC
TRBV14	TRBJ2-7	-	TRBD1	CASSRTGSYEQYF	TGTGCCAGCAGCCGGACAGGCTCCTACGAGCAGTACTTC
TRBV6-1	TRBJ2-1	-	TRBD2	CASSVSSLSGRYNEQFF	TGTGCCAGCAGTGTATCAAGTCTGAGCGGGAGATACAATGAGCAGTTCTTC
TRBV5-8	TRBJ2-6	few	-	CASSLSKSGANVLTF	TGTGCCAGCAGCTTATCAAAATCTGGGGCCAACGTCCTGACTTTC
TRBV5-1	TRBJ1-3	-	-	CASSLGGLSSGNTIYF	TGCGCCAGCAGCTTGGGTGGGCTTAGCTCTGGAAACACCATATATTTT
TRBV4-2	TRBJ2-4	-	-	CASSQEVGGAKNIQYF	TGTGCCAGCAGCCAAGAAGTAGGCGGAGCCAAAAACATTCAGTACTTC
TRBV19	TRBJ2-3	-	-	CASSTSATSTDTQYF	-
TRBV28	TRBJ2-5	-	TRBD1	CASSRSGTGAFGETQYF	TGTGCCAGCAGCCGCTCCGGGACAGGGGCGTTCGGAGAGACCCAGTACTTC
TRBV30	TRBJ2-1	-	-	CAWSVGGSYNEQFF	TGTGCCTGGAGTGTAGGGGGGTCCTACAATGAGCAGTTCTTC
TRBV11-2	TRBJ1-1	-	-	CASRFRVGQLNTEAFF	TGTGCCAGCAGATTTAGGGTCGGACAGCTGAACACTGAAGCTTTCTTT
TRBV5-1	TRBJ1-2	-	-	CASSADGGYGYTF	TGCGCCAGCAGCGCCGACGGGGGATATGGCTACACCTTC
TRBV27	TRBJ1-1	-	-	CASSLGENTEAFF	TGTGCCAGCAGTTTAGGCGAGAACACTGAAGCTTTCTTT
TRBV27	TRBJ2-3	-	TRBD1	CASSRQGSFTDTQYF	TGTGCCAGCAGTAGACAGGGGTCCTTCACAGATACGCAGTATTTT
TRBV27	TRBJ2-1	many	TRBD2	CASSKIAGIYNEQFF	TGTGCCAGCAGCAAAATAGCGGGAATCTACAATGAGCAGTTCTTC
TRBV5-1	TRBJ1-4	-	TRBD1	CASSPDRETNEKLFF	TGCGCCAGCAGCCCGGACAGGGAGACTAATGAAAAACTGTTTTTT
TRBV11-2	TRBJ2-1	-	TRBD2	CASSDSLAGASREQFF	TGTGCCAGCAGCGATTCACTAGCGGGGGCTTCTCGTGAGCAGTTCTTC
TRBV19	TRBJ2-1	once	TRBD2	CASRTNSGSDSYNEQFF	TGTGCCAGTAGGACTAATAGCGGGAGCGATTCCTACAATGAGCAGTTCTTC
TRBV30	TRBJ2-3	-	-	CAWRGGGTATDTQYF	TGTGCCTGGAGAGGAGGCGGGACAGCCACAGATACGCAGTATTTT
TRBV30	TRBJ1-1	-	-	CAWSGVGSISMNTEAFF	TGTGCCTGGAGTGGTGTGGGGTCTATATCAATGAACACTGAAGCTTTCTTT
TRBV28	TRBJ2-3	few	TRBD2	CASSVSGRAGDTQYF	TGTGCCAGCAGCGTTAGCGGGAGGGCCGGGGATACGCAGTATTTT
TRBV6-1	TRBJ2-7	-	-	CASSDPGTLTPYEQYF	TGTGCCAGCAGTGACCCCGGGACCCTGACGCCCTACGAGCAGTACTTC
TRBV28	TRBJ1-3	-	-	CASKSSGNTIYF	TGTGCCAGCAAGAGTAGCGGAAACACCATATATTTT
TRBV5-4	TRBJ2-1	-	TRBD2	CASSLAIREGYEQFF	TGTGCCAGCAGCTTGGCCATCAGGGAGGGCTATGAGCAGTTCTTC
TRBV19	TRBJ2-7	-	-	CASSRSDTYEQYF	TGTGCCAGTAGCCGGTCGGACACCTACGAGCAGTACTTC
TRBV7-6	TRBJ2-1	-	-	CASSPRSGQSSYNEQFF	TGTGCCAGCAGCCCACGAAGCGGACAAAGCTCCTACAATGAGCAGTTCTTC
TRBV30	TRBJ2-2	few	TRBD2	CAWRGAGGTGELFF	TGTGCCTGGAGGGGAGCGGGGGGCACCGGGGAGCTGTTTTTT
TRBV14	TRBJ2-7	-	-	CASSQVGGSGTPYF	TGTGCCAGCAGCCAAGTCGGAGGGAGTGGGACCCCGTACTTC
TRBV28	TRBJ2-5	-	-	CASSGTGRTQYF	TGTGCCAGCAGTGGGACCGGGCGGACCCAGTACTTC
TRBV4-2	TRBJ2-3	-	TRBD2	CASSQAGGGDTDTQYF	TGTGCCAGCAGCCAAGCTGGGGGAGGGGACACAGATACGCAGTATTTT
TRBV5-1	TRBJ2-7	-	-	CASSLWAGVASYEQYF	TGCGCCAGCAGCTTGTGGGCCGGGGTAGCCTCCTACGAGCAGTACTTC